This entry features one T cell receptor beta chain sequence. What it binds is not known. The data originate from a study of T cells in localized non-small cell lung cancer. Regarding the study as a whole: The greatest T cell clonality was found in uninvolved adjacent lung (higher than in tumor). A median of approximately 60 of the top 100 tumor clones appeared in adjacent lung, which was paired and uninvolved.

Here immunoSEQ multiplex PCR was the method, and the copy in TCRdb shows in-frame clones only, minus some. The sample yields around 10,000 clones, 60% to 75% seen once. Source: peripheral blood, taken before any cancer treatment. The receptor was isolated from a male donor older than 55 with stage I lung adenocarcinoma.

The CDR3 sequence: CASSPTPGANVLTF. Written as DNA, the CDR3 is TGTGCCAGCTCACCAACCCCTGGGGCCAACGTCCTGACTTTC. The chain joins TRBV18 to TRBJ2-6; D is unresolved. The CDR3 loop spans 14 amino acids. V lost 2 bases and J 2 bases, leaving 4 bases between the germline ends. The germline CDR1 and CDR2 sequences are KGHSH and LQKENI.